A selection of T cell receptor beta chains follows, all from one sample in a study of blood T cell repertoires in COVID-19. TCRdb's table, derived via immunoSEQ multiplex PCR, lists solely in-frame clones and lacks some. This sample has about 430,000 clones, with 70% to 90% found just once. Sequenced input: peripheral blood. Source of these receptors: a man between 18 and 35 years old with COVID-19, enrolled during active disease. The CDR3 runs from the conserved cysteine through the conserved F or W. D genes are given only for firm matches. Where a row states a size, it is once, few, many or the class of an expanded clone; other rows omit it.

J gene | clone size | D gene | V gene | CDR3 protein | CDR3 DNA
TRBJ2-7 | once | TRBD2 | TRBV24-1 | CATRVLVSGTYEQYF | TGTGCCACCAGGGTGTTGGTTAGCGGGACCTACGAGCAGTACTTC
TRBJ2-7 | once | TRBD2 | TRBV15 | CATGAGLAEQYF | TGTGCCACCGGGGCGGGACTAGCTGAGCAGTACTTC
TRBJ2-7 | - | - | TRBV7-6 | CASSSAGFREQYF | TGTGCCAGCAGCTCCGCAGGGTTTCGCGAGCAGTACTTC
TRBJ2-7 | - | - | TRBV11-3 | CASSLTADEQYF | TGTGCCAGCAGCTTAACAGCGGACGAGCAGTACTTC
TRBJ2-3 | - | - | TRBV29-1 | CSVLEPPTDTQYF | TGCAGCGTTCTGGAGCCTCCCACAGATACGCAGTATTTT
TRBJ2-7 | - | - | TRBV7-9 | CASRPQGTYEQYF | TGTGCCAGCAGACCACAGGGCACGTACGAGCAGTACTTC
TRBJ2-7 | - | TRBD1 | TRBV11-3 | CASSPRTGSGEQYF | TGTGCCAGCAGCCCTCGGACAGGGTCGGGCGAGCAGTACTTC
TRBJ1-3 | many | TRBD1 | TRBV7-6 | CASSNGQGTGNTIYF | TGTGCCAGCAGCAACGGACAGGGCACTGGAAACACCATATATTTT
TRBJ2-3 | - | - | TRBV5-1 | CASSLVGTDTQYF | TGCGCCAGCAGCCTGGTCGGTACAGATACGCAGTATTTT
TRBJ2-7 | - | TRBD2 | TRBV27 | CASRRGTSGTYEQYF | TGTGCCAGCAGACGGGGGACTAGCGGAACCTACGAGCAGTACTTC
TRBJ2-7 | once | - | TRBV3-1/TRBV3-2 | CASSQGSGEQYF | TGTGCCAGCAGCCAAGGATCGGGAGAGCAGTACTTC
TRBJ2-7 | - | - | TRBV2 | CAGGGGEQYF | TGTGCCGGGGGGGGCGGCGAGCAGTACTTC
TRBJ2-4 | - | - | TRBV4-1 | CASSQGLSGGGIQYF | TGCGCCAGCAGCCAAGGGCTTTCGGGGGGCGGTATTCAGTACTTC
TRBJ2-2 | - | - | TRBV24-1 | CATSDWARSGELFF | TGTGCCACCAGTGATTGGGCCCGGTCCGGGGAGCTGTTTTTT
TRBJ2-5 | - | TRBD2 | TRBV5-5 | CASSLGLAAKQETQYF | TGTGCCAGCAGCCTGGGACTAGCGGCAAAACAAGAGACCCAGTACTTC
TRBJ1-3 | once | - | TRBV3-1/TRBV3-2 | CASSQDRQRNTIYF | TGTGCCAGCAGCCAGGATAGACAGAGAAACACCATATATTTT
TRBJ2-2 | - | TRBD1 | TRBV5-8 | CASSLHRGNTGELFF | TGTGCCAGCAGCTTACACAGGGGGAACACCGGGGAGCTGTTTTTT
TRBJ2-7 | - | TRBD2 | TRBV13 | CASSSPSGGQYEQYF | TGTGCCAGCAGCTCACCTAGCGGGGGCCAATACGAGCAGTACTTC
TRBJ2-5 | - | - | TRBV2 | CASSETRQETQYF | TGTGCCAGCAGTGAGACTCGACAAGAGACCCAGTACTTC
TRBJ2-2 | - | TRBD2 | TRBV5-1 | CASSLQAGSTGELFF | TGCGCCAGCAGCTTGCAAGCGGGGTCCACCGGGGAGCTGTTTTTT
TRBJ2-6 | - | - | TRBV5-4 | CASSRRVSGANVLTF | TGTGCCAGCAGCCGACGGGTCTCTGGGGCCAACGTCCTGACTTTC
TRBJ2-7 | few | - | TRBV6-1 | CASSEEGPTYEQYF | TGTGCCAGCAGTGAAGAGGGGCCCACCTACGAGCAGTACTTC
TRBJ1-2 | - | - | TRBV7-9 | CASGGSGYTF | TGTGCCAGCGGGGGGTCGGGCTACACCTTC
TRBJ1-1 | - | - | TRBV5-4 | CASREIDRNTEAFF | TGTGCCAGCAGAGAAATTGACAGGAACACTGAAGCTTTCTTT
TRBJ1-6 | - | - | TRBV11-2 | CASSSGRGQVNSPLHF | TGTGCCAGCAGCTCGGGCCGGGGACAAGTTAATTCACCCCTCCACTTT
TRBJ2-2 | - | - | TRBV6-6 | CASSYSRLGAGELFF | TGTGCCAGCAGTTACTCCAGGCTAGGGGCCGGGGAGCTGTTTTTT
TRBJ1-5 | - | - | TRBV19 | CASSYNYRERTQHF | TGTGCCAGTAGTTACAATTACAGGGAAAGGACCCAGCATTTT
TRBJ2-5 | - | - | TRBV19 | CASSGVIRETQYF | TGTGCCAGTAGTGGAGTAATCCGGGAGACCCAGTACTTC
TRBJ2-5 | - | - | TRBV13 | CASTEALDSAETQYF | TGTGCCAGCACGGAGGCACTGGACTCGGCAGAGACCCAGTACTTC
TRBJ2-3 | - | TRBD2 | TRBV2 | CASSQGTLADTDTQYF | TGTGCCAGCAGCCAAGGGACCCTAGCGGACACAGATACGCAGTATTTT
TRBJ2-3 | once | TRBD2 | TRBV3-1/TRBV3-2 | CASSLGLAGSDTQYF | TGTGCCAGCAGCCTTGGACTAGCGGGATCCGATACGCAGTATTTT
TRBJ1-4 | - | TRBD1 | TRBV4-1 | CASSRTGQGEEKLFF | TGCGCCAGCAGCCGAACGGGACAGGGGGAGGAAAAACTGTTTTTT
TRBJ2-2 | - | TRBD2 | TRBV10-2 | CATGILAGGPVLNTGELFF | TGCGCCACCGGAATACTAGCGGGAGGGCCGGTATTGAACACCGGGGAGCTGTTTTTT
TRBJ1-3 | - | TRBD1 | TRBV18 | CASSQLNRGNSPGNTIYF | TGTGCCAGCTCGCAATTAAACAGGGGAAACTCCCCTGGAAACACCATATATTTT
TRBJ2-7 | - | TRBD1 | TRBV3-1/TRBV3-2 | CASSRTGLSYEQYF | TGTGCCAGCAGTCGGACAGGGCTGTCCTACGAGCAGTACTTC
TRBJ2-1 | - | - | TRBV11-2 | CASSLESPYNEQFF | TGTGCCAGCAGCTTAGAGAGCCCCTACAATGAGCAGTTCTTC
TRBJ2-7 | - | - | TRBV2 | CASAGDYEQYF | TGTGCCAGCGCAGGGGATTACGAGCAGTACTTC
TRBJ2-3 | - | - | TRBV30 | CAWISRDTSTDTQYF | TGTGCCTGGATCTCCCGGGACACGAGCACAGATACGCAGTATTTT
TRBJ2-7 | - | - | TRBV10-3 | CAISSRDVGGNEQYF | TGTGCCATCAGCTCGCGGGACGTAGGCGGTAACGAGCAGTACTTC
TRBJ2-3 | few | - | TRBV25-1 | CASSVAEVTQYF | TGTGCCAGCAGTGTAGCAGAAGTTACGCAGTATTTT
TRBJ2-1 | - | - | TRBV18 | CASSPPLAVDEQFF | TGTGCCAGCTCACCACCTCTAGCTGTCGATGAGCAGTTCTTC
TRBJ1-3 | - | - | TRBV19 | CASSRGSSGNTIYF | TGTGCCAGTAGTAGAGGGAGCTCTGGAAACACCATATATTTT
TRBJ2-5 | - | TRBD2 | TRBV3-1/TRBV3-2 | CASSINLAGATETQYF | TGTGCCAGCAGCATAAATTTAGCGGGAGCGACGGAGACCCAGTACTTC
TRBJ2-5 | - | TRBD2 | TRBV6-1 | CASSELAGDQETQYF | TGTGCCAGCAGTGAACTCGCGGGAGATCAAGAGACCCAGTACTTC
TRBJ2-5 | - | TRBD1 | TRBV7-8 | CASSPGTGGSGPRETQYF | TGTGCCAGCAGCCCCGGGACAGGGGGTAGTGGCCCCCGGGAGACCCAGTACTTC
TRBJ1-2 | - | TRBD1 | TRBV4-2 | CASSQEKGQQNYGYTF | TGTGCCAGCAGCCAAGAAAAGGGACAGCAGAACTATGGCTACACCTTC
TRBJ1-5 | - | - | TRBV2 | CASRAQGGGNQPQHF | TGTGCCAGCAGGGCCCAGGGAGGGGGCAATCAGCCCCAGCATTTT